The sequence of this TCR beta chain was determined in a study of cytomegalovirus exposure and HLA in healthy donors. Germline V gene lookup returns CDR1 SGHTA and CDR2 FQGNSA. V lost 10 bases and J 5 bases, leaving 15 bases between the germline ends. The CDR3 has 13 amino acids. The PCR contained 60 Vbeta and 13 Jbeta primers. Method: immunoSEQ multiplex PCR; TCRdb's copy keeps in-frame clones and lacks some. Among some 150,000 clones listed, roughly 85% were seen once. This clone was counted only a few times. The clonotype was recovered from a woman younger than 35 in good health and CMV-seronegative. Sequencing was performed on PBMCs. V usage is TRBV7-2 and J usage is TRBJ1-5; TRBD1 is a possible D gene (6 bases). CDR3 protein: CATSGRGDQPQHF. CDR3 bases: TGTGCCACCTCGGGGAGGGGGGATCAGCCCCAGCATTTT.